This paragraph reports one TCR beta chain. Antigen specificity is unknown. The data are from a study of CD8 T cells in ankylosing spondylitis. General observations from the study: Clones tied to disease were said to be significantly enriched in matched ankylosing spondylitis synovial fluid.

The CDR3 loop spans 17 amino acids. In germline, CDR1 is SGHDT, CDR2 YYEEEE. The J segment lost 5 bases and the V segment lost 0 bases, leaving 7 bases of the junction unmatched. In making TCR beta libraries, quantitative 5'-RACE with molecular barcodes was used. TCRdb independently ran MiXCR on the 5' RACE reads; one entry per CDR3 protein. The sample shows roughly 180,000 distinct CDR3 sequences, roughly 12% of them seen only once. The receptor was derived from a male donor with ankylosing spondylitis or in good health (not recorded which). The chain recombines TRBV5-6 with TRBJ2-5, with 13 bases matching TRBD2. Sequenced material: blood, either unsorted or a sorted T cell fraction (not recorded which). The CDR3 sequence: CASSLVLAGGLGETQYF. The DNA of the CDR3 is TGTGCCAGCAGCTTGGTACTAGCGGGGGGGCTGGGGGAGACCCAGTACTTC. Variable domain in full (rest from reference TRBV5-6 and TRBJ2-5): DAGVTQSPTHLIKTRGQQVTLRCSPKSGHDTVSWYQQALGQGPQFIFQYYEEEERQRGNFPDRFSGHQFPNYSSELNVNALLLGDSALYLCASSLVLAGGLGETQYFGPGTRLLVL.